This T cell receptor (beta chain) was identified in a study of CD8 T cells in ankylosing spondylitis (dated by TCRdb to about 2017). At the level of the whole study: The study profiled T cell receptor beta repertoires in healthy donors and ankylosing spondylitis patients to find disease-linked TCR variants. The full study cohort was made up of about 25 ankylosing spondylitis patients and 108 healthy donors. Samples of peripheral blood were taken, and for ankylosing spondylitis patients, synovial fluid was collected as well. Summary of the overall study and its limitations: The disease-linked clones were reported to be significantly enriched in matched synovial fluid samples from ankylosing spondylitis patients. A TCR beta motif made up of about eight highly homologous amino acid variants appeared to be characteristic of blood from ankylosing spondylitis patients. Some of the motif variants had been reported before in the synovial fluid and blood of reactive arthritis patients, a finding that suggests common disease-initiation mechanisms. The disease-linked clones had a CD8+ phenotype and were found at relatively low frequencies in peripheral blood.

The junction shows trimming of 3 bases on V and 6 bases on J, and the gene matches do not reach 6 bases of it. Reading the germline V gene gives CDR1 SNHLY and CDR2 FYNNEI. Inclusive of the bounding cysteine and phenylalanine, the CDR3 is 15 residues long. The retained sequence is limited to the CDR3, 45 bases, with the frame set at the first base. Sequenced using an Illumina HiSeq 2500. TCR beta libraries were prepared by quantitative 5'-RACE with molecular barcodes. Concerning the study's data processing: A new computational method based on a probabilistic model of VDJ rearrangement was used to identify disease-linked TCR variants. TCRdb redid the processing of the public reads, applying fastp at Q25 and MiXCR, and retained in-frame beta chains. Rows matching on CDR3 protein sequence are summarized as one entry with the most common DNA and genes. The V and J calls reflect TCRdb's pipeline rather than the authors' work. The table for this sample lists under 300,000 distinct CDR3 sequences; roughly 10% of them were counted only once. 6% to 8.5% of the sample lies in the top ten.

A note on this clonotype: Its specific antigen is unknown. No base-level quality is on record; no much larger clone is a single base apart.

The source is a male donor with ankylosing spondylitis or in good health (not recorded which). Specimen: blood, either unsorted or a sorted T cell fraction (not recorded which). The receptor chain draws on TRBV2 and TRBJ2-1; 9 bases in the middle match TRBD2. The CDR3 amino acid sequence is: CASSDGREGPNEQFF. At the DNA level, the sequence is TGTGCCAGCAGTGATGGGCGGGAGGGTCCCAATGAGCAGTTCTTC. The CDR3 plus the reference TRBV2 and TRBJ2-1 genes for the other parts give the full variable domain: EPEVTQTPSHQVTQMGQEVILRCVPISNHLYFYWYRQILGQKVEFLVSFYNNEISEKSEIFDDQFSVERPDGSNFTLKIRSTKLEDSAMYFCASSDGREGPNEQFFGPGTRLTVL.